Below, 32 T cell receptor beta chains from the same sample are listed, as sequenced in a study of T cell repertoires in cytomegalovirus infection (dated by TCRdb to about 2019). The instrument given in TCRdb is Illumina HiSeq 1500. In-frame beta chains were kept once TCRdb had trimmed the public reads at Q25 with fastp and called clones with MiXCR. Records with the same CDR3 protein are collapsed into one entry carrying the most frequent genes and DNA. The sample table records roughly 200,000 distinct CDR3 sequences; 8.5% to 10% of these occur just once. The ten biggest clones cover about 4.6% of the sample. Source material: PBMCs. These receptors were obtained from a human donor in good health (CMV status not recorded). Some clones in this sample may be carry-over from other donors' samples.

This clonotype occurred many times. The J gene is TRBJ2-7, the V gene TRBV6-2 or TRBV6-3, with unresolved D. This CDR3 spans 11 amino acids. V was pared by 6 bases and J by 6 bases, with 9 bases between. Germline V gene sequence: CDR1 MNHEY, CDR2 SVGEGT. The DNA for the CDR3 is TGTGCCAGCAGCCAGTTGTTCGAGCAGTACTTC. This sequence encodes CASSQLFEQYF.

The V call is TRBV14, the J call TRBJ2-7; possible D gene TRBD1, 5 bases. Germline V gene sequence: CDR1 SGHDN, CDR2 FVKESK. The CDR3 has 16 residues. V lost 0 bases and J lost 3, with 15 bases in between. The CDR3 loop is CASSQDIGSRGYEQYF. CDR3 nucleotides: TGTGCCAGCAGCCAAGACATCGGGTCTAGGGGCTACGAGCAGTACTTC.

This chain connects TRBV20-1 to TRBJ2-1, with 7 bases lining up with TRBD2. Trimming cost V 1 base and J 7 bases; bases outside gene matches: 10. Germline V gene sequence: CDR1 DFQATT, CDR2 SNEGSKA (reference sequence). The CDR3 covers 15 residues. CDR3 in amino acids: CSARVTRRGTNEQFF. CDR3 nucleotide sequence: TGCAGTGCTAGAGTGACTCGGCGGGGGACTAATGAGCAGTTCTTC.

This clonotype was seen ten or more times. This chain joins TRBV28 and TRBJ2-3, with 10 bases aligning to TRBD1. The CDR3 totals 15 residues. CDR1 MDHEN and CDR2 SYDVKM come from the germline V gene. With 7 bases clipped from V and 4 bases from J, the junction kept 8 bases outside the gene matches. CDR3 sequence reads: CASNAQGQGADTQYF. CDR3 bases: TGTGCCAGCAATGCCCAAGGACAGGGGGCAGATACGCAGTATTTT.

Ten or more counts support this clonotype. V gene TRBV7-2 combines with J gene TRBJ2-5, with TRBD2 matching 7 bases. Trimming removed 2 bases from V and 5 bases from J; junction bases left unmatched: 14. The CDR3 extends over 17 amino acids. The V gene's germline CDR1 is SGHTA and CDR2 FQGNSA. The CDR3 spells CASSLQPPVGRAETQYF. CDR3 nucleotide sequence: TGTGCCAGCAGCTTACAACCCCCCGTGGGGAGGGCGGAGACCCAGTACTTC.

V is TRBV4-3 and J is TRBJ1-6; D gene uncertain. The CDR3 totals 15 residues. The germline CDR1 and CDR2 sequences are LGHNA and YSLEER. The V end lost 2 bases, the J end lost 4 bases, and 9 bases lay between the germline ends. The CDR3 DNA sequence: TGCGCCAGCAGCCAAAGTTCCGGGTATAATTCACCCCTCCACTTT. Its translation is CASSQSSGYNSPLHF.

The rearrangement uses TRBV19 and TRBJ1-1; the D is unclear. CDR1 and CDR2 from the germline V gene are LNHDA and SQIVND (reference sequence). Trimming took 4 bases from V and 4 from J, leaving 10 bases between them. CDR3 length: 13 residues. This chain's CDR3 is CASSRARGTEAFF. The CDR3 DNA reads as TGTGCCAGTAGTAGGGCGCGGGGCACTGAAGCTTTCTTT.

This clonotype was seen ten or more times. One base away lies a much larger clone, so this may be a sequencing read error. The chain has TRBV11-2 and TRBJ2-3; D uncertain. The CDR3 consists of 12 residues. V lost 5 bases to trimming and J lost 2 bases, with 5 bases between them. Germline-derived CDR1 and CDR2 are SGHAT and FQNNGV. CDR3 protein: CASSANTDTQYF. The CDR3 DNA follows: TGTGCCAGCAGCGCCAACACAGATACGCAGTATTTT.

This clonotype was observed at least ten times. The CDR3 region has the DNA TGCGCCAGCAGTCCCCTGGGAGGCAGGGGGGGCAATGAGCAGTTCTTC. Translated: CASSPLGGRGGNEQFF. The rearrangement joins TRBV5-1 to TRBJ2-1; D is tentatively TRBD1 or TRBD2 (7 bases each). Germline CDR1 is SGHRS and CDR2 is YFSETQ. The V gene lost 5 bases and the J gene lost 6 bases, with 21 bases spanning the gap. CDR3 length equals 16 residues.

This chain connects TRBV7-8 to TRBJ1-3; D is perhaps TRBD1 (5 bases). The CDR3 is 15 residues long. Germline CDR1 SGHVS, CDR2 FQNEAQ. V was shortened by 7 bases and J by 2 bases, with 15 bases between the two germline ends. This chain's CDR3 is CASTFTGGTGNTIYF. The CDR3, as DNA: TGTGCCAGCACCTTCACGGGGGGGACTGGAAACACCATATATTTT. Based on the CDR3 plus reference TRBV7-8 and TRBJ1-3, the full variable domain is GAGVSQSPRYKVAKRGQDVALRCDPISGHVSLFWYQQALGQGPEFLTYFQNEAQLDKSGLPSDRFFAERPEGSVSTLKIQRTQQEDSAVYLCASTFTGGTGNTIYFGEGSWLTVV.

In this sample, this clonotype turned up many times. The rearrangement joins TRBV20-1 to TRBJ2-3; 7 bases line up with TRBD2. CDR3 length: 13 amino acids. V shed 7 bases, J shed 2 bases, and the junction held 6 bases outside the gene matches. Germline V gives CDR1 DFQATT, CDR2 SNEGSKA (reference sequence). Written as DNA, the CDR3 is TGCAGTGTTATAGCGGGTTTCACAGATACGCAGTATTTT. Protein sequence: CSVIAGFTDTQYF.

The V call is TRBV25-1, the J call TRBJ2-1, with D hard to call. The CDR3 has 13 residues. Germline values: CDR1 MGHDK, CDR2 SYGVNS. V was clipped by 8 bases and J by 1 base, with 9 bases between them. This CDR3 is CASGLNSYNEQFF. The DNA for the CDR3 is TGTGCCAGCGGCTTAAATTCCTACAATGAGCAGTTCTTC.

The rearrangement links TRBV29-1 to TRBJ2-1; 9 nucleotides agree with TRBD2. V was clipped by 4 bases and J by 8 bases; unmatched bases: 12. In germline, CDR1 is SQVTM, CDR2 ANQGSEA. CDR3 size: 15 residues. DNA of the CDR3: TGCAGCGTTGTTCCCCGGGCTAGCGGGAACGATGAGCAGTTCTTC. It is translated as CSVVPRASGNDEQFF.

There are many counts of this clonotype. The chain joins TRBV12-3 or TRBV12-4 to TRBJ1-2, with D maybe TRBD1 (5 bases). The V gene lost 5 bases and the J gene lost 4 bases, with 11 bases spanning the gap. The CDR3 sequence is 13 residues long. The CDR3 coding sequence is TGTGCCAGCAGTGCCGGGGGAAGCTATGGCTACACCTTC. Encoded protein: CASSAGGSYGYTF.

This clonotype was picked up many times. This chain uses TRBV28 with TRBJ2-3; possible D gene TRBD1, 5 bases. Germline V gives CDR1 MDHEN, CDR2 SYDVKM. The ends were cut back, 3 bases at V and 3 bases at J, with 16 bases in the middle. The CDR3 extends over 16 amino acids. The CDR3 DNA reads TGTGCCAGCAGTTTCCGCTCCAGGGTAATGACAGATACGCAGTATTTT. It specifies CASSFRSRVMTDTQYF. Drawing the rest from reference TRBV28 and TRBJ2-3, the complete variable domain is DVKVTQSSRYLVKRTGEKVFLECVQDMDHENMFWYRQDPGLGLRLIYFSYDVKMKEKGDIPEGYSVSREKKERFSLILESASTNQTSMYLCASSFRSRVMTDTQYFGPGTRLTVL.

There are a few counts of this clonotype. The V gene is TRBV28, the J gene TRBJ1-4; 10 positions agree with TRBD1. CDR3 length: 17 residues. The junction had 13 bases not matched to a gene; V was cut back by 5 bases and J by 7 bases. Looked up from germline, CDR1 is MDHEN and CDR2 is SYDVKM. CDR3 amino acids: CASSPHPTGTGVEKLFF. In nucleotides, the CDR3 is TGTGCCAGCAGTCCACACCCTACCGGGACAGGGGTTGAAAAACTGTTTTTT.

This clonotype was detected many times. This chain links TRBV23-1 with TRBJ2-4; 11 bases are a match to TRBD2. TRBV23-1 is recorded as an ORF, its role being uncertain. J was trimmed by 0 bases and V by 6 bases; bases with no gene match: 19. This CDR3 has 21 residues. CDR3 in DNA: TGCGCCAGCAGAGACCGGGACAGAACTAGCGGGGGAGGTCTAGCCAAAAACATTCAGTACTTC. Translated: CASRDRDRTSGGGLAKNIQYF.

This clonotype was found many times. This chain links TRBV20-1 with TRBJ1-1; D unclear. The CDR3 has 14 residues. V lost 1 base to trimming and J lost 1 base, with 10 bases between them. CDR1 DFQATT and CDR2 SNEGSKA come from the germline V gene (reference sequence). The CDR3 sequence is CSARVGLQNTEAFF. The CDR3 nucleotides read TGCAGTGCTAGAGTCGGCCTTCAGAACACTGAAGCTTTCTTT.

This clonotype appeared a single time. The rearrangement uses TRBV5-1 and TRBJ1-1, with TRBD1 matching 9 bases. The CDR3 covers 15 residues. V lost 4 bases and J lost 7; bases outside the gene matches: 11. CDR1 and CDR2 (germline): SGHRS, YFSETQ. The CDR3 DNA reads TGCGCCAGCAGCGACAAACAGGGGGCGCGGGGTGAAGCTTTCTTT. As protein: CASSDKQGARGEAFF. Full variable domain (remainder filled in from reference TRBV5-1 and TRBJ1-1): KAGVTQTPRYLIKTRGQQVTLSCSPISGHRSVSWYQQTPGQGLQFLFEYFSETQRNKGNFPGRFSGRQFSNSRSEMNVSTLELGDSALYLCASSDKQGARGEAFFGQGTRLTVV.

This clonotype has ten or more counts. The genes are TRBV7-9 and TRBJ2-7; TRBD1 agrees at 10 bases. This CDR3 has 14 residues. V lost 5 bases and J lost 0; bases outside the gene matches: 1. Per germline, CDR1 SEHNR and CDR2 FQNEAQ (reference sequence). In DNA, the CDR3 is TGTGCCAGCAGCGGACAGGGGGTCTCCTACGAGCAGTACTTC. It codes for CASSGQGVSYEQYF. Full variable domain (outside the CDR3, taken from reference TRBV7-9 and TRBJ2-7): DTGVSQNPRHKITKRGQNVTFRCDPISEHNRLYWYRQTLGQGPEFLTYFQNEAQLEKSRLLSDRFSAERPKGSFSTLEIQRTEQGDSAMYLCASSGQGVSYEQYFGPGTRLTVT.

V gene TRBV7-8 combines with J gene TRBJ1-3; D possibly corresponds to TRBD1 (6 bases). V dropped 4 bases and J dropped 2 bases, with 15 bases sitting between them. CDR3 size: 16 residues. Germline CDR1 SGHVS, CDR2 FQNEAQ. In nucleotides, the CDR3 is TGTGCCAGCAGCTCTCACAGGGTCCCAACTGGAAACACCATATATTTT. Translating it yields CASSSHRVPTGNTIYF.

This clonotype was seen many times. V and J are TRBV28 and TRBJ2-1, with 13 bases matching TRBD2. This CDR3 has 16 residues. Germline CDR1 is MDHEN and CDR2 is SYDVKM. V lost 8 bases and J lost 4; bases outside the gene matches: 8. The CDR3 nucleotides read TGTGCCAGCCGCCTAAGACTAGCGGGGGGTTACAATGAGCAGTTCTTC. Its translation: CASRLRLAGGYNEQFF.

A few counts support this clonotype. The chain links TRBV29-1 to TRBJ1-2; possibly TRBD1 for D (5 bases). The V gene's germline CDR1 is SQVTM and CDR2 ANQGSEA. V was cut by 4 bases and J by 8 bases, with 11 bases left in between. The CDR3 contains 11 residues. The CDR3 coding sequence is TGCAGCGTTGGGGAGGGGCTGGGCTACACCTTC. It is translated as CSVGEGLGYTF.

The chain has TRBV30 and TRBJ1-5; 7 bases agree with TRBD1. The ends lost 4 bases at V and 3 bases at J; junction bases unmatched: 3. The germline CDR1 and CDR2 sequences are GTSNPN and SVGIG (reference sequence). The CDR3 spans 13 residues. In DNA, the CDR3 is TGTGCCTGGACGACAGGGACCAATCAGCCCCAGCATTTT. This translates into CAWTTGTNQPQHF.

In its sample, this clonotype was seen many times. This chain connects TRBV13 to TRBJ1-2; D perhaps matches TRBD1 (6 bases). Germline V gene sequence: CDR1 PRHDT, CDR2 FYEKMQ (reference sequence). This CDR3 has 15 amino acids. Trimming took off 3 bases at V and 2 bases at J, with 13 bases between the two ends. The CDR3 sequence is CASSLRGAKNYGYTF. The DNA of the CDR3 is TGTGCCAGCAGCTTGAGGGGGGCCAAGAACTATGGCTACACCTTC.

This clonotype came up many times. The chain employs TRBV20-1 and TRBJ2-7; D unclear. The V gene lost 2 bases and the J gene lost 3 bases, with 8 bases spanning the gap. The CDR3 contains 12 residues. Germline CDR1 and CDR2: DFQATT and SNEGSKA (reference sequence). DNA for the CDR3: TGCAGTGCTAGATCCCCTGGCTACGAGCAGTACTTC. Its translation is CSARSPGYEQYF.

This clonotype was seen ten or more times. The chain couples TRBV7-9 to TRBJ2-1; D is undetermined. V was pared by 5 bases and J by 8 bases, with 16 bases between. CDR3 length: 14 amino acids. CDR1 is SEHNR and CDR2 is FQNEAQ in the germline V gene (reference sequence). DNA of the CDR3: TGTGCCAGCAGCACCTGGTCCTCCCGGGATGAGCAGTTCTTC. This translates into CASSTWSSRDEQFF.

This clonotype was seen a few times. J is TRBJ2-7 and V is TRBV4-2; a weak D match, TRBD2 (5 bases). The CDR3 spans 13 residues. With 5 bases removed from V and 7 bases from J, the gap between germline ends came to 15 bases. Germline CDR1 is LGHNA and CDR2 is YNFKEQ. CDR3 in amino acids: CASSYAEDGEQYF. In DNA form, the CDR3 reads TGTGCCAGCAGCTATGCGGAGGACGGAGAGCAGTACTTC.

The chain uses TRBV4-3 and TRBJ1-3, with TRBD1 as a possible D gene (5 bases). The V gene lost 1 base and the J gene lost 2 bases, with 15 bases spanning the gap. There are 17 residues in the CDR3. The germline gives CDR1 LGHNA, CDR2 YSLEER. CDR3 in amino acids: CASSQAPGGGAGNTIYF. The CDR3 DNA follows: TGCGCCAGCAGCCAAGCCCCGGGGGGAGGGGCTGGAAACACCATATATTTT.

At least ten counts were recorded for this clonotype. The chain couples TRBV10-3 to TRBJ2-2; a possible D gene is TRBD2 (5 bases). V was pared by 0 bases and J by 0 bases, with 5 bases between. Germline V gene data show CDR1 as ENHRY and CDR2 as SYGVKD. This CDR3 comprises 15 residues. The CDR3 is CAISESLANTGELFF. The CDR3 DNA reads as TGTGCCATCAGTGAGTCACTAGCGAACACCGGGGAGCTGTTTTTT.

This clonotype was recorded many times. The chain carries TRBV10-3 and TRBJ2-7; D might be TRBD1 or TRBD2, each matching 6 bases. V was cut by 2 bases and J by 1 base, with 12 bases left in between. This CDR3 comprises 15 residues. Germline V lookup: CDR1 ENHRY, CDR2 SYGVKD. The CDR3 DNA is TGTGCCATCAGTGAGAGGGGGACTCCATCCTACGAGCAGTACTTC. Its protein is CAISERGTPSYEQYF.

There are many counts of this clonotype. V and J are TRBV5-1 and TRBJ2-3, with D unresolved. Germline V CDR1 and CDR2: SGHRS, YFSETQ. Trimming took off 6 bases at V and 0 bases at J, with 11 bases between the two ends. The CDR3 contains 14 residues. The CDR3 loop reads CASIPELSTDTQYF. The CDR3 DNA follows: TGCGCCAGCATACCCGAACTTAGCACAGATACGCAGTATTTT.